This entry concerns a single T cell receptor beta chain. The source of the sample is a study of cytomegalovirus exposure and HLA in healthy donors. Between the trimmed V and J ends, which lost 4 bases and 2 bases, there was a span of 11 bases. Germline CDR1 and CDR2: MGHRA and YSYEKL. This CDR3 is 14 amino acids long. PCR employed 60 Vbeta and 13 Jbeta primers. Measured with immunoSEQ multiplex PCR; TCRdb has only the in-frame clones, and not every one. The sample records about 84,000 clones, around 80% being singletons. This sequence originates from a male donor in good health and CMV-seropositive. The source material was PBMCs. The chain recombines TRBV4-1 with TRBJ2-5, with D hard to call. CDR3 nucleotide sequence: TGCGCCAGCAGCCGAGTGGAGAAACAAGAGACCCAGTACTTC. This codes for CASSRVEKQETQYF.